This entry describes one T cell receptor (beta chain). Its antigen is still unknown. Stable disease denoted Graves' hyperthyroidism without ophthalmopathy progression within 18 months. The sample comes from a study of T cells in Graves' hyperthyroidism and ophthalmopathy. Points from the study as a whole: Patients with ophthalmopathy were separated from those with stable hyperthyroidism by a 13 V-J model.

V lost 0 bases, J lost 6 bases, and 8 bases lay in between. The CDR3 extends over 14 amino acids. Germline CDR1 SGHVS, CDR2 FQNEAQ. Researchers amplified the TCR beta CDR3 regions from RNA transcripts. During a first-round RT-PCR of the TCR CDR3, the HTBI primer set was used. Via MiXCR, TCRdb re-called the multiplex PCR reads, giving one row per CDR3 protein. The data show 300,000 to 400,000 distinct CDR3 sequences, 15% to 20% seen once. The V gene is TRBV7-8, the J gene TRBJ2-2; the D gene is possibly TRBD2 (6 bases). This TCR came from a woman aged 45-65 years with Graves' hyperthyroidism. The sequenced material came from blood. CDR3 in amino acids: CASSLAPGAGELFF. The CDR3 nucleotides read TGTGCCAGCAGCTTAGCGCCGGGAGCCGGGGAGCTGTTTTTT.